The next 29 T cell receptor beta chains were all read from a single sample in a study of T-cell memory formation after mild COVID-19. One entry per CDR3 protein results from TCRdb running MiXCR on the 5' RACE reads. The data hold some 340,000 distinct CDR3 sequences, with 10% to 15% observed a single time. The sequenced sample was PBMCs or a T cell subset sorted from them (not recorded which). These receptors all come from a man aged 18 to 30 who had mild COVID-19 (a few samples of this study predate the infection). Cell type and time point are not known.

The gene calls are TRBV19 and TRBJ2-3; D gene unclear. Germline assignment: CDR1 LNHDA and CDR2 SQIVND (reference sequence). The CDR3 consists of 13 residues. V was cut by 4 bases and J by 6 bases, with 11 bases left in between. The CDR3 here is CASSTSLGDTQYF. The CDR3, as DNA: TGTGCCAGTAGTACCTCGTTGGGGGATACGCAGTATTTT.

This clonotype was found a few times. The chain employs TRBV5-1 and TRBJ1-4; a possible D gene is TRBD1 (5 bases). The CDR3 runs 15 residues. V lost 0 bases and J 4 bases, leaving 10 bases between the germline ends. The germline V gene has CDR1 SGHRS and CDR2 YFSETQ. The CDR3 DNA reads TGCGCCAGCAGCTTGGGACAGCTATTTAATGAAAAACTGTTTTTT. Translating it yields CASSLGQLFNEKLFF.

The V gene is TRBV5-6, the J gene TRBJ1-6; 8 positions match TRBD1. This CDR3 is 12 amino acids long. CDR1 and CDR2 (germline): SGHDT, YYEEEE. J gave up 14 bases and V 2 bases, and 3 bases lay outside the gene matches. CDR3 protein: CASSFGTGTLHF. The CDR3 bases are TGTGCCAGCAGCTTCGGGACAGGCACCCTCCACTTT.

The J gene is TRBJ1-1, the V gene TRBV6-5; 8 bases line up with TRBD1. Germline trimming cut 6 bases from V and 7 bases from J; bases unmatched to any gene: 10. The CDR3 runs to 14 residues. Germline lookup yields CDR1 MNHEY and CDR2 SVGAGI. The CDR3 bases are TGTGCCAGCAGGCGGACAGGGAATTATTATGAAGCTTTCTTT. Amino acid sequence: CASRRTGNYYEAFF.

This clonotype turned up a few times. The rearrangement links TRBV4-3 to TRBJ2-7; 9 bases are a match to TRBD2. CDR1 is LGHNA and CDR2 is YSLEER in the germline V gene. V dropped 0 bases and J dropped 6; count of bases not matched to a gene: 9. The CDR3 has 16 residues. This CDR3 reads CASSQEPGLAIAEQYF. The CDR3 region has the DNA TGCGCCAGCAGCCAAGAACCGGGACTAGCTATTGCCGAGCAGTACTTC.

The chain is built from TRBV7-9 and TRBJ1-4; D call uncertain. The V and J ends lost 2 bases and 6 bases respectively, with 4 bases between them. Germline CDR1 is SEHNR and CDR2 is FQNEAQ (reference sequence). The CDR3 totals 12 residues. CDR3 in DNA: TGTGCCAGCAGCTTACGGGATGAAAAACTGTTTTTT. Its protein is CASSLRDEKLFF.

This clonotype was observed a few times. One junction end does not reproduce the germline sequence, and a read error may be involved. V and J are TRBV4-2 and TRBJ1-4; D is possibly TRBD1 (5 bases). CDR1 is LGHNA and CDR2 is YNFKEQ in the germline V gene. The CDR3 loop spans 12 amino acids. The chain's CDR3 is CASCQGGEKLFF. DNA of the CDR3: TGTGCCAGCTGCCAGGGAGGTGAAAAACTGTTTTTT.

This clonotype has just a few counts. CDR3 residues: CASSFAGALETQYF. CDR3 in DNA: TGTGCCAGCAGCTTTGCGGGGGCGCTGGAGACCCAGTACTTC. The chain employs TRBV7-2 and TRBJ2-5, with D possibly being TRBD2 (7 bases). V lost 3 bases and J lost 5, with 13 bases in between. CDR3 size: 14 residues. Germline-derived CDR1 and CDR2 are SGHTA and FQGNSA.

The chain joins TRBV4-3 to TRBJ2-2; the D gene is possibly TRBD1 (6 bases). The CDR3 extends over 15 amino acids. CDR1 and CDR2 (germline): LGHNA, YSLEER. V was pared by 0 bases and J by 6 bases, with 11 bases between. The CDR3, as DNA: TGCGCCAGCAGCCAAGATCCGGCAGGGGCCGGGGAGCTGTTTTTT. It specifies CASSQDPAGAGELFF.

This chain connects TRBV7-8 to TRBJ1-2; 7 bases fit TRBD1. The CDR3 is made up of 14 amino acids. V shed 8 bases, J shed 2 bases, and the junction held 8 bases outside the gene matches. Per the germline V gene, CDR1 is SGHVS and CDR2 is FQNEAQ. The CDR3 loop is CASGERTGNYGYTF. The CDR3 DNA reads as TGTGCCAGCGGCGAAAGGACAGGAAACTATGGCTACACCTTC.

The chain combines TRBV7-3 with TRBJ2-2; perhaps TRBD1 as D (6 bases). This CDR3 spans 16 amino acids. Between the trimmed V and J ends, which lost 2 bases and 5 bases, there was a span of 15 bases. Germline V gene data show CDR1 as SGHTA and CDR2 as FQGTGA. Here the CDR3 DNA reads TGTGCCAGCAGCTTAGGGGGCCAGCCACAAACCGGGGAGCTGTTTTTT. The encoded protein is CASSLGGQPQTGELFF. The whole variable domain, remainder taken from reference TRBV7-3 and TRBJ2-2, is GAGVSQTPSNKVTEKGKYVELRCDPISGHTALYWYRQSLGQGPEFLIYFQGTGAADDSGLPNDRFFAVRPEGSVSTLKIQRTERGDSAVYLCASSLGGQPQTGELFFGEGSRLTVL.

This clonotype has just a few counts. The chain couples TRBV4-1 to TRBJ2-1; 8 bases fit TRBD1. Germline V gives CDR1 MGHRA, CDR2 YSYEKL. This CDR3 has 16 amino acids. Unmatched junction bases numbered 12, after V lost 1 base and J lost 10 bases. The CDR3 DNA reads as TGCGCCAGCAGCCAAGTGAGTGCCAGGGGGCTGCGGGAGCAGTTCTTC. It codes for CASSQVSARGLREQFF.

The chain carries TRBV19 and TRBJ1-5; D perhaps matches TRBD1 (5 bases). CDR3 length: 13 residues. Trimming took off 8 bases at V and 1 base at J, with 9 bases between the two ends. CDR1 and CDR2 (germline): LNHDA, SQIVND (reference sequence). CDR3 residues: CASGGVSNQPQHF. CDR3 DNA: TGTGCCAGTGGAGGGGTGAGCAATCAGCCCCAGCATTTT.

J is TRBJ2-2 and V is TRBV7-2; D not resolved. CDR3 size: 15 residues. Germline CDR1 reads SGHTA; CDR2 reads FQGNSA. V was cut by 3 bases and J by 2 bases, with 10 bases left in between. This chain's CDR3 is CASSFVGTNTGELFF. The CDR3 DNA sequence: TGTGCCAGCAGCTTTGTGGGCACAAACACCGGGGAGCTGTTTTTT. Looking up the rest from reference TRBV7-2 and TRBJ2-2 gives the full variable domain: GAGVSQSPSNKVTEKGKDVELRCDPISGHTALYWYRQSLGQGLEFLIYFQGNSAPDKSGLPSDRFSAERTGGSVSTLTIQRTQQEDSAVYLCASSFVGTNTGELFFGEGSRLTVL.

V usage is TRBV5-1 and J usage is TRBJ2-3; possible D gene TRBD1, 5 bases. V was shortened by 0 bases and J by 6 bases, with 14 bases between the two germline ends. Germline V gene data show CDR1 as SGHRS and CDR2 as YFSETQ. This CDR3 contains 15 residues. The CDR3 nucleotides are TGCGCCAGCAGCTTGGAACAGGTTCTAGGCGATACGCAGTATTTT. Its translation: CASSLEQVLGDTQYF.

The genes are TRBV7-6 and TRBJ1-3; 7 bases are a match to TRBD1. This CDR3 comprises 14 residues. Germline assignment: CDR1 SGHVS and CDR2 FNYEAQ. The junction had 4 bases not matched to a gene; V was cut back by 5 bases and J by 3 bases. CDR3 bases: TGTGCCAGCAGCGCCACAGGGGTTGGAAACACCATATATTTT. Its translation is CASSATGVGNTIYF.

This clonotype was picked up many times. CDR3 in amino acids: CATQKGRWGTDTQYF. The CDR3 region has the DNA TGTGCCACCCAGAAGGGACGATGGGGCACAGATACGCAGTATTTT. This chain links TRBV3-1 with TRBJ2-3; the D gene could be TRBD1 or TRBD2 (5 bases each). With 10 bases removed from V and 1 base from J, the gap between germline ends came to 18 bases. The CDR3 length is 15 residues. Germline-derived CDR1 and CDR2 are LGHDT and YNNKEL (reference sequence).

V is TRBV5-1 and J is TRBJ2-1; TRBD2 agrees at 7 bases. The J segment lost 3 bases and the V segment lost 2 bases, leaving 5 bases of the junction unmatched. The CDR3 spans 15 residues. The germline gives CDR1 SGHRS, CDR2 YFSETQ. CDR3 region: CASSFSAGVYNEQFF. The CDR3 region has the DNA TGCGCCAGCAGCTTTTCGGCGGGGGTCTACAATGAGCAGTTCTTC.

The V and J genes are TRBV20-1 and TRBJ1-2, with D tentatively TRBD1 (5 bases). Trimming removed 3 bases from V and 7 bases from J, with 15 bases in between. This CDR3 comprises 13 residues. Germline CDR1 and CDR2: DFQATT and SNEGSKA (reference sequence). CDR3 coding DNA: TGCAGTGCTAGGGTTGGGACTTTGTTTGGCTACACCTTC. It specifies CSARVGTLFGYTF.

This clonotype was recorded at least ten times. The genes are TRBV7-2 and TRBJ2-7, with a weak D call TRBD2 (6 bases). The CDR3 runs 14 residues. The germline CDR1 and CDR2 sequences are SGHTA and FQGNSA. The ends were cut back, 5 bases at V and 7 bases at J, with 18 bases in the middle. The CDR3 DNA sequence: TGTGCCAGCAGCCGGAGGGACCTCTGGGGAGAGCAGTACTTC. Its translation is CASSRRDLWGEQYF.

Notes on this clonotype: The junction and the germline gene differ at one end; a read error may be behind it. The chain joins TRBV12-3 or TRBV12-4 to TRBJ2-2, with a weak D call TRBD1 (5 bases). The CDR3 spans 16 residues. CDR3 region: CASSGAETANTEELFF. The DNA of the CDR3 is TGTGCCAGCAGTGGGGCCGAGACAGCGAACACCGAGGAGCTGTTTTTT.

This chain connects TRBV5-1 to TRBJ2-7, with D unclear. The germline V gene encodes CDR1 SGHRS and CDR2 YFSETQ. The germline V and J ends were trimmed by 0 bases and 5 bases, with 6 bases remaining between them. This CDR3 is 12 amino acids long. In DNA form, the CDR3 reads TGCGCCAGCAGCTTGGAAGGCCACGAGCAGTACGTC. Residues: CASSLEGHEQYV.

This chain connects TRBV12-3 or TRBV12-4 to TRBJ1-2; 7 bases line up with TRBD1. The CDR3 loop spans 13 amino acids. J gave up 3 bases and V 7 bases, and 5 bases lay outside the gene matches. The CDR3 protein is CASTLTGHYGYTF. CDR3 nucleotides: TGTGCCAGCACCCTGACAGGGCACTATGGCTACACCTTC.

This chain links TRBV15 with TRBJ1-2, with D possibly being TRBD1 (5 bases). V was shortened by 4 bases and J by 4 bases, with 13 bases between the two germline ends. The germline CDR1 and CDR2 sequences are LNHNV and YYDKDF (reference sequence). This CDR3 is 14 amino acids long. In DNA form, the CDR3 reads TGTGCCACCAGCACCGCGCAGGGATCCTATGGCTACACCTTC. This gives the protein CATSTAQGSYGYTF.

This chain uses TRBV5-6 with TRBJ1-2; D is unclear. Germline V gene sequence: CDR1 SGHDT, CDR2 YYEEEE. Trimming removed 0 bases from V and 0 bases from J, with 9 bases in between. CDR3 length: 15 residues. This CDR3 is CASSLVGTSNYGYTF. The DNA of the CDR3 is TGTGCCAGCAGCTTGGTCGGAACCTCTAACTATGGCTACACCTTC.

This clonotype was seen a handful of times. This sequence joins TRBV5-1 and TRBJ1-2; TRBD1 is a possible D gene (5 bases). V lost 5 bases and J lost 7, with 15 bases in between. CDR1 is SGHRS and CDR2 is YFSETQ in the germline V gene. The CDR3 is 13 amino acids. For the CDR3, the DNA is TGCGCCAGCAGTCCGGGGCCCTCCGGTGGCTACACCTTC. This translates into CASSPGPSGGYTF. Filled out from reference TRBV5-1 and TRBJ1-2, the complete variable domain reads KAGVTQTPRYLIKTRGQQVTLSCSPISGHRSVSWYQQTPGQGLQFLFEYFSETQRNKGNFPGRFSGRQFSNSRSEMNVSTLELGDSALYLCASSPGPSGGYTFGSGTRLTVV.

Only a few counts were recorded for this clonotype. For the CDR3, the DNA is TGCGCCAGCAGCCAAGGTATAGGGGGCGCCCGATCCGAGCAGTACTTC. Translated: CASSQGIGGARSEQYF. The chain combines TRBV4-1 with TRBJ2-7, with 7 bases fitting TRBD1. Germline assignment: CDR1 MGHRA and CDR2 YSYEKL. The CDR3 covers 16 residues. V shed 1 base, J shed 6 bases, and the junction held 12 bases outside the gene matches.

The genes are TRBV18 and TRBJ2-5; TRBD1 matches 10 bases. The CDR3 sequence is 15 residues long. Trimming removed 6 bases from V and 5 bases from J; junction bases left unmatched: 9. Looked up from germline, CDR1 is KGHSH and CDR2 is LQKENI. The CDR3 DNA is TGTGCCAGCTCTCTCCCGGGACAGGGGATGGAGACCCAGTACTTC. Its protein is CASSLPGQGMETQYF.

This clonotype was recorded at least ten times. J is TRBJ2-3 and V is TRBV12-3 or TRBV12-4; D is uncertain. The CDR3 loop spans 15 amino acids. Trimming removed 1 base from V and 4 bases from J, with 12 bases in between. The CDR3 coding sequence is TGTGCCAGCAGTTTAGTCGGGCACCTTCCAGATACGCAGTATTTT. Its translation is CASSLVGHLPDTQYF.